The 19 T cell receptor beta chains listed next were all sequenced from one sample in a study of tumor-infiltrating lymphocytes in oesophageal squamous cell carcinoma. TCRdb reprocessed the PCR reads with MiXCR, giving one entry per CDR3 protein. Here the sample spans about 11,000 distinct CDR3 sequences, around 53% being singletons. Sequenced: esophageal tumor tissue. Receptors were obtained from a female donor with esophageal squamous cell carcinoma.

By share, this clonotype counts as medium-sized. V usage is TRBV5-5 and J usage is TRBJ1-4; 8 positions match TRBD1. Germline assignment: CDR1 SGHKS and CDR2 YYEKEE (reference sequence). The junction had 5 bases not matched to a gene; V was cut back by 4 bases and J by 6 bases. This CDR3 is 14 amino acids long. CDR3 DNA sequence: TGTGCCAGCAGCCTTAGGACAGGGTATGAAAAACTGTTTTTT. Its protein is CASSLRTGYEKLFF. Drawing the rest from reference TRBV5-5 and TRBJ1-4, the complete variable domain is DAGVTQSPTHLIKTRGQQVTLRCSPISGHKSVSWYQQVLGQGPQFIFQYYEKEERGRGNFPDRFSARQFPNYSSELNVNALLLGDSALYLCASSLRTGYEKLFFGSGTQLSVL.

This clonotype was found a few times. The CDR3 reads CASSSTSGPQGTQYF. In nucleotides, the CDR3 is TGTGCCAGCAGCTCCACTAGCGGACCTCAGGGTACGCAGTATTTT. The chain combines TRBV7-2 with TRBJ2-3; 8 bases match TRBD2. Germline V lookup: CDR1 SGHTA, CDR2 FQGNSA. Losses at the gene ends were 4 bases for V and 8 bases for J; bases not matched to a gene: 11. This CDR3 region has 15 residues.

The chain links TRBV5-1 to TRBJ2-1, with 9 bases lining up with TRBD2. The end of the DNA aligns better with TRBJ2-5, so the J call may be wrong. This CDR3 contains 14 residues. Germline loops: CDR1 SGHRS, CDR2 YFSETQ. The CDR3 sequence: CASSAGTSHPTQYF. The CDR3 DNA is TGCGCCAGCAGCGCCGGGACTAGCCACCCGACCCAGTACTTC.

This clonotype qualifies as large. V and J are TRBV7-6 and TRBJ2-5, with 7 nucleotides matching TRBD2. The CDR3 has 14 residues. Trimming at V came to 5 bases and at J to 2 bases, leaving 5 bases not matched to a gene. Germline assignment: CDR1 SGHVS and CDR2 FNYEAQ. CDR3 loop: CASSPGTKQETQYF. In DNA, the CDR3 is TGTGCCAGCAGCCCCGGGACTAAACAAGAGACCCAGTACTTC.

This clonotype was counted a few times. V usage is TRBV7-6 and J usage is TRBJ2-7, with D possibly matching TRBD2 (5 bases). Trimming shortened V by 1 base and J by 1 base, and 11 bases separated the two germline ends. Germline CDR1 SGHVS, CDR2 FNYEAQ. CDR3 length: 15 residues. CDR3 sequence reads: CASSLVPGSSYEQYF. In nucleotides, the CDR3 is TGTGCCAGCAGCTTAGTTCCGGGGAGTTCCTACGAGCAGTACTTC.

Turning to this clonotype: The junction and the germline gene differ at one end; a read error may be behind it. The chain employs TRBV7-2 and TRBJ2-4, with 9 bases lining up with TRBD2. The CDR3 loop spans 17 amino acids. The germline gives CDR1 SGHTA, CDR2 FQGNSA. CDR3 region: CASSLDSASGTISEQSF. For the CDR3, the DNA is TGTGCCAGCAGCTTAGACAGTGCTAGCGGGACTATAAGTGAGCAGTCCTTC.

V usage is TRBV7-8 and J usage is TRBJ2-5, with TRBD2 matching 9 bases. From germline, CDR1 is SGHVS and CDR2 FQNEAQ. The CDR3 is 16 residues long. The V gene end was trimmed by 7 bases and the J gene end by 4 bases; junction bases not matched to a gene: 13. The CDR3 reads CASITVTAGGGETQYF. The CDR3 DNA is TGTGCCAGCATCACCGTCACGGCGGGAGGGGGAGAGACCCAGTACTTC.

J is TRBJ2-1 and V is TRBV7-6, with a possible D match to TRBD2 (6 bases). The germline CDR1 and CDR2 sequences are SGHVS and FNYEAQ. There are 14 residues in the CDR3. The ends were cut back, 0 bases at V and 9 bases at J, with 12 bases in the middle. The CDR3 DNA reads as TGTGCCAGCAGCTTAGCTGGAAGCGGGCTTGAGCAGTTCTTC. Translation: CASSLAGSGLEQFF.

By sample share, this clonotype is medium-sized. V gene TRBV7-2 combines with J gene TRBJ2-5; the match to TRBD2 covers 14 bases. Germline V gives CDR1 SGHTA, CDR2 FQGNSA. The CDR3 covers 16 residues. Losses at the gene ends were 5 bases for V and 5 bases for J; bases not matched to a gene: 7. Here the CDR3 reads CASSPTGLAGAETQYF. CDR3 sequence (DNA): TGTGCCAGCAGCCCAACGGGACTAGCGGGAGCGGAGACCCAGTACTTC.

In DNA, the CDR3 is TGTGCCAGCAGCGGACTAGACAATGAGCAGTTCTTC. Protein sequence: CASSGLDNEQFF. This chain links TRBV7-3 with TRBJ2-7; 7 nucleotides match TRBD2. The DNA matches TRBJ2-1 better at its end, which makes the J call doubtful. The CDR3 runs 12 residues. Germline values: CDR1 SGHTA, CDR2 FQGTGA.

The rearrangement links TRBV7-2 to TRBJ2-5, with TRBD1 matching over 7 bases. The DNA matches TRBJ2-7 better at its end, which makes the J call doubtful. Germline V CDR1 and CDR2: SGHTA, FQGNSA. The CDR3 runs to 15 residues. The CDR3 loop is CASSSTGQITYEQYF. As DNA, the CDR3 is TGTGCCAGCAGCTCCACGGGACAGATAACCTACGAGCAGTACTTC.

The V and J genes are TRBV7-4 and TRBJ1-5, with D possibly TRBD1 on 6 matching bases. Per the germline V gene, CDR1 is SGHVT and CDR2 is SQSDAQ. The germline V and J ends were trimmed by 2 bases and 4 bases, with 9 bases remaining between them. The CDR3 length is 14 residues. In DNA, the CDR3 is TGTGCCAGCAGCTTAAAAGGGGGAAATCAGCCCCAGCATTTT. This gives the protein CASSLKGGNQPQHF.

This clonotype was found once. J is TRBJ2-3 and V is TRBV28; D possibly corresponds to TRBD2 (5 bases). V lost 2 bases and J lost 4, with 7 bases in between. The germline gives CDR1 MDHEN, CDR2 SYDVKM. This CDR3 has 13 residues. The CDR3 sequence: CASSLAGADTQYF. In DNA, the CDR3 is TGTGCCAGCAGTTTAGCGGGCGCAGATACGCAGTATTTT. Full variable domain (missing parts from reference TRBV28 and TRBJ2-3): DVKVTQSSRYLVKRTGEKVFLECVQDMDHENMFWYRQDPGLGLRLIYFSYDVKMKEKGDIPEGYSVSREKKERFSLILESASTNQTSMYLCASSLAGADTQYFGPGTRLTVL.

This clonotype was seen a handful of times. The V and J genes are TRBV7-8 and TRBJ2-7; 8 positions agree with TRBD1. This CDR3 contains 14 residues. Germline V gives CDR1 SGHVS, CDR2 FQNEAQ. V trimming: 5 bases; J trimming: 5 bases; junction bases outside the gene matches: 8. The CDR3 region is CASSARQGIDEQYF. The CDR3 DNA is TGTGCCAGCAGCGCAAGACAGGGGATCGACGAGCAGTACTTC.

The V gene is TRBV7-8, the J gene TRBJ2-7, with 7 positions matching TRBD2. The V gene end was trimmed by 4 bases and the J gene end by 7 bases; junction bases not matched to a gene: 13. The CDR3 runs 15 residues. The V gene's germline CDR1 is SGHVS and CDR2 FQNEAQ. Here the CDR3 DNA reads TGTGCCAGCAGCTCCCGGGACTACCCTCCGAGGGAGCAGTACTTC. Translation gives CASSSRDYPPREQYF.

This clonotype is labeled medium-sized (0.01 to 0.1%). This rearrangement joins TRBV24-1 to TRBJ2-3, with 8 bases identical to TRBD2. Germline V CDR1 and CDR2: KGHDR, SFDVKD. There are 12 residues in the CDR3. The CDR3 loop reads CATSSGTDTQYF. The CDR3 DNA is TGTGCTACTTCTAGCGGGACAGATACGCAGTATTTT.

The genes are TRBV20-1 and TRBJ2-4, with D hard to call. The DNA end is more similar to TRBJ1-2, so the J call may be wrong. Germline V gene lookup returns CDR1 DFQATT and CDR2 SNEGSKA (reference sequence). The CDR3 has 14 residues. The CDR3 loop is CSARGGFGSYGYTF. The CDR3 DNA follows: TGCAGTGCTCGGGGAGGGTTCGGTTCCTATGGCTACACCTTC.

V is TRBV7-9 and J is TRBJ2-5, with a possible D match to TRBD2 (6 bases). Trimming removed 0 bases at V and 5 bases at J, with 10 bases between. Germline CDR1 and CDR2: SEHNR and FQNEAQ (reference sequence). CDR3 size: 14 residues. The CDR3 DNA sequence: TGTGCCAGCAGCTTAGCTGGGGCGGGGGAGACCCAGTACTTC. Translation: CASSLAGAGETQYF.

This clonotype was counted only a few times. The V and J genes are TRBV11-3 and TRBJ2-7; a possible D gene is TRBD2 (6 bases). The ends were cut back, 5 bases at V and 7 bases at J, with 21 bases in the middle. Germline loops: CDR1 SGHNT, CDR2 YENEEA. The CDR3 sequence is 15 residues long. This chain's CDR3 is CASSRLGSSYNEQYF. In DNA, the CDR3 is TGTGCCAGCAGCCGACTAGGGAGCTCCTACAATGAGCAGTACTTC. Full variable domain (missing parts from reference TRBV11-3 and TRBJ2-7): EAGVVQSPRYKIIEKKQPVAFWCNPISGHNTLYWYLQNLGQGPELLIRYENEEAVDDSQLPKDRFSAERLKGVDSTLKIQPAELGDSAVYLCASSRLGSSYNEQYFGPGTRLTVT.